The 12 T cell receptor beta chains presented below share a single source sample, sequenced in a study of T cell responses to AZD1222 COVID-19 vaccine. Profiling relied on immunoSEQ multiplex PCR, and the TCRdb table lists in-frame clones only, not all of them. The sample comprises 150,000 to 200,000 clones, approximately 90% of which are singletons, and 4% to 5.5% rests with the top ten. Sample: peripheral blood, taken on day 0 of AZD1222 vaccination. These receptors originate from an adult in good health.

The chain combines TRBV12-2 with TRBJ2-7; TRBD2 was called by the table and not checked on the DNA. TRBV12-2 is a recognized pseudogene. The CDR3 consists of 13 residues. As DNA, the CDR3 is TGTGCAAGTCGCTTCCCTGCTACCTACGAGCAGTACTTC. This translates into CASRFPATYEQYF.

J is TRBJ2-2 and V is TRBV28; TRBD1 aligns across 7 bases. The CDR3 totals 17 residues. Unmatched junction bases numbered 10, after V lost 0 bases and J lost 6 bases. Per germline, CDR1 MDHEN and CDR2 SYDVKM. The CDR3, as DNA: TGTGCCAGCAGTTTATGGTCGTTTAGGGGGCCCCCCGGGGAGCTGTTTTTT. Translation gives CASSLWSFRGPPGELFF.

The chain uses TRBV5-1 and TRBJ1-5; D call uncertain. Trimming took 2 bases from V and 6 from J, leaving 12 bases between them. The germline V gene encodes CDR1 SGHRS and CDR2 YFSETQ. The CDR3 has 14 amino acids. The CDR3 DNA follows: TGCGCCAGCAGCTTAGAGGGCGGTGGTCAGCCCCAGCATTTT. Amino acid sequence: CASSLEGGGQPQHF. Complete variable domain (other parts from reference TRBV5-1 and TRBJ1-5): KAGVTQTPRYLIKTRGQQVTLSCSPISGHRSVSWYQQTPGQGLQFLFEYFSETQRNKGNFPGRFSGRQFSNSRSEMNVSTLELGDSALYLCASSLEGGGQPQHFGDGTRLSIL.

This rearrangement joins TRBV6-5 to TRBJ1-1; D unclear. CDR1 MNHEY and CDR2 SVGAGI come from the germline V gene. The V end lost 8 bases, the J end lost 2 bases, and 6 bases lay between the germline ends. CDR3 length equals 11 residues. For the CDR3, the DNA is TGTGCCAGCGGGCAAAACACTGAAGCTTTCTTT. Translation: CASGQNTEAFF.

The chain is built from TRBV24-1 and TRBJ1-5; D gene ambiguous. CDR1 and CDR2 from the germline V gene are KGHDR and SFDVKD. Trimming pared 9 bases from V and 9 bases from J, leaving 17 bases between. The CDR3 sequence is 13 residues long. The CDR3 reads CATLIGPGGPQHF. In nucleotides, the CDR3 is TGTGCCACCCTTATAGGACCGGGAGGGCCCCAGCATTTT.

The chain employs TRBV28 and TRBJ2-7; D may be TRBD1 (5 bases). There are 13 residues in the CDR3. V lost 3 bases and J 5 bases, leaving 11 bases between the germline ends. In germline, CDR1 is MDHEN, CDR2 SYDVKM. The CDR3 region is CASSFQGLDEQYF. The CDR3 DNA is TGTGCCAGCAGTTTCCAGGGTCTCGACGAGCAGTACTTC.

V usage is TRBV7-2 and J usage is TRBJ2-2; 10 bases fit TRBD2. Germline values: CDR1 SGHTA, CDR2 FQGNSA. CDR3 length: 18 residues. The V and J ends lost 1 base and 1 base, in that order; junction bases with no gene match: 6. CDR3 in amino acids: CASSLVGLAELNTGELFF. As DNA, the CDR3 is TGTGCCAGCAGCTTAGTTGGACTAGCGGAACTGAACACCGGGGAGCTGTTTTTT.

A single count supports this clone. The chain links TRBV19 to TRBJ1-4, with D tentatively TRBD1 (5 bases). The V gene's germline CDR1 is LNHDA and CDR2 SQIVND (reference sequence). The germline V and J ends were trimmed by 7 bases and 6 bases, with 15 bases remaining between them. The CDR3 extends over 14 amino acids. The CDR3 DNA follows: TGTGCCAGTACCTTCACCCGGGACGATGAAAAACTGTTTTTT. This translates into CASTFTRDDEKLFF.

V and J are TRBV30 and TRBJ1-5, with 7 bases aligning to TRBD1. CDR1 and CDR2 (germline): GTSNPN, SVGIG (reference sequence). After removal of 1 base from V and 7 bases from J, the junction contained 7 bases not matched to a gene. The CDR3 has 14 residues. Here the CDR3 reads CAWSGKRGHQPQHF. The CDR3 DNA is TGTGCCTGGAGTGGTAAAAGGGGGCACCAGCCCCAGCATTTT.

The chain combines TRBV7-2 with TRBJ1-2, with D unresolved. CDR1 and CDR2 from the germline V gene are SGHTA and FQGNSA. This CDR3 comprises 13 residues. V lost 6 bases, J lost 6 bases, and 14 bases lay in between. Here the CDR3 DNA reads TGTGCCAGCAGACGGACGGCAGATCATGGCTACACCTTC. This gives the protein CASRRTADHGYTF.

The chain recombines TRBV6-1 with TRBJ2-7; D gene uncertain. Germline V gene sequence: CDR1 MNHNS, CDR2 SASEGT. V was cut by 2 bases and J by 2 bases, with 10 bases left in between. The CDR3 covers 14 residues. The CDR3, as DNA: TGTGCCAGCAGTGAAAACCTGGGCCCCTACGAGCAGTACTTC. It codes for CASSENLGPYEQYF.

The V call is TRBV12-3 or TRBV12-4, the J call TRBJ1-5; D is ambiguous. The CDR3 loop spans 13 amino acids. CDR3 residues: CASDDMDNQPQHF. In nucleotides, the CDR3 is TGTGCTTCGGACGACATGGACAATCAGCCCCAGCATTTT.